Below, one T cell receptor (beta chain) is given with its context. The data belong to a study of blood T cell repertoires in COVID-19. Profiling relied on immunoSEQ multiplex PCR, and the TCRdb table lists in-frame clones only, not all of them. Among about 89,000 clones listed, around 93% were seen once. Germline assignment: CDR1 MNHNY and CDR2 SVGAGI (reference sequence). V lost 6 bases to trimming and J lost 4 bases, with 14 bases between them. The CDR3 sequence is 14 residues long. V gene TRBV6-6 combines with J gene TRBJ2-3, with D maybe TRBD1 (8 bases). Sequencing was done on a sample of peripheral blood. This receptor was taken from a human donor with active COVID-19. The donor label of this sample is uncertain. The CDR3 coding sequence is TGTGCCAGCAGAGACAGGGGAGGGGCAGATACGCAGTATTTT. Translated, it gives CASRDRGGADTQYF.